This TCR beta chain was recovered during a study of cytomegalovirus exposure and HLA in healthy donors (TCRdb year 2017). Background on the whole study: According to a later analysis, the 120 or so validation repertoires were produced on the same platform as the 666 repertoires of the first cohort. The study was designed to test whether signatures of past pathogen exposure could be identified by cataloging public T cell receptors. In addition to the first cohort of 500 to 850 subjects, a separate validation cohort of some 120 different subjects was used. To predict cytomegalovirus infection status, the study brought together high-throughput TCR immunosequencing, statistical association of individual TCRs with disease status, and machine learning. Points the paper makes about the study in general: A total of roughly 160 TCR beta chains were listed by the study as associated with cytomegalovirus. The authors suggested that the approach could potentially be extended to other disease states and immunological phenotypes. A later analysis had no HLA typing for the validation cohort, so co-occurrence there was scored across all 130 or so repertoires. In vitro tests confirmed that three of the cytomegalovirus-associated TCR beta chains recognize cytomegalovirus antigens. A later analysis found that TCRs clustered in the first cohort also tended to co-occur in the roughly 120 validation repertoires, with more than 90% of cluster scores above 0. While some public TCRs were present in many individuals, most TCR sequences turned up only very rarely across donors. The classifier was reported to diagnose cytomegalovirus status with high specificity and sensitivity in both the original cohort and the validation cohort.

The CDR3 sequence holds 15 residues, the cysteine and phenylalanine included. The DNA shown is the 45-base CDR3, in frame from base 1. The germline V gene encodes CDR1 MNHNS and CDR2 SASEGT. Germline trimming: 8 bases from V, 6 bases from J; junction bases outside gene matches: 12. Libraries were built with the immunoSEQ multiplex PCR assay. The study's own analysis went as follows. A statistical classification framework was developed to diagnose cytomegalovirus status using the catalog of TCR beta chain sequences. In its TCRdb copy, this immuneACCESS table keeps in-frame sequences only and misses some clones. Where compared with another copy, unresolved V genes explain less than half of these, and the others have no known cause. V and J calls and clone size follow that table, whereas D and trimming were derived from the DNA. The sample table shows 98,000 or so clones, and approximately 85% are seen once. The ten top clones hold approximately 3% of the sample.

This clone was seen a single time. The specificity of this receptor is unknown. The record has no base qualities; no much larger clone is one base away. Separate from the approximately 700-subject first cohort, the validation cohort of roughly 130 subjects was the group to which the donors belonged. The receptor's source is a woman between 18 and 29 years old in good health and CMV-seronegative. Sequenced input: PBMCs. The V and J genes are TRBV6-1 and TRBJ2-7, with TRBD2 matching 11 junction bases. The CDR3 sequence is CASETGTSGPVEQYF. The DNA is TGTGCCAGCGAAACTGGGACTAGCGGCCCTGTCGAGCAGTACTTC.